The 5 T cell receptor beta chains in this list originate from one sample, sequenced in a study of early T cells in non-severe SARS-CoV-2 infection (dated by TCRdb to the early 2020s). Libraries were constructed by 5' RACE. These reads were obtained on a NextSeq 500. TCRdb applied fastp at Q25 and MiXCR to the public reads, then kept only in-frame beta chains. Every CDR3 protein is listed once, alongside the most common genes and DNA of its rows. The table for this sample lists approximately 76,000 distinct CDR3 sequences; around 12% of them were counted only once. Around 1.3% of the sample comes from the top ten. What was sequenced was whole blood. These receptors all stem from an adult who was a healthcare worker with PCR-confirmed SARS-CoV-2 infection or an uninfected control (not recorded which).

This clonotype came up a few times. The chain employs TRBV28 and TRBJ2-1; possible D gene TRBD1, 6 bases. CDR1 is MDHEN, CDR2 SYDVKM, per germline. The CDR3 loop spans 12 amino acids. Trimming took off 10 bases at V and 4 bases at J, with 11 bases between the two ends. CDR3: CATTGRYNEQFF. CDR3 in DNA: TGTGCCACGACAGGAAGATACAATGAGCAGTTCTTC.

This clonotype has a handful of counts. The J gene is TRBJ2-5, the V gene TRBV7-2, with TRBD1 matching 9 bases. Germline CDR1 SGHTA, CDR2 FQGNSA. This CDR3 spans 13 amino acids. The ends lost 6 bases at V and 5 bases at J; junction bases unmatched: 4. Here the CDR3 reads CASSWDRDETQYF. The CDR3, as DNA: TGTGCCAGCAGTTGGGACAGGGACGAGACCCAGTACTTC. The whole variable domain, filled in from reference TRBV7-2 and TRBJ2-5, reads GAGVSQSPSNKVTEKGKDVELRCDPISGHTALYWYRQSLGQGLEFLIYFQGNSAPDKSGLPSDRFSAERTGGSVSTLTIQRTQQEDSAVYLCASSWDRDETQYFGPGTRLLVL.

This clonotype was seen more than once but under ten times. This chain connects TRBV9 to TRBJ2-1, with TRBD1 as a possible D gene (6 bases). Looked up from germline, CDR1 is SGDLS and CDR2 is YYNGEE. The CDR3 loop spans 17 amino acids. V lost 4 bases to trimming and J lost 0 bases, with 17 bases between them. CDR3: CASSSPGAQSSYNEQFF. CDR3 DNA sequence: TGTGCCAGCAGCTCGCCAGGGGCACAGAGCTCCTACAATGAGCAGTTCTTC. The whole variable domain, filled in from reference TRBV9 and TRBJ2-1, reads DSGVTQTPKHLITATGQRVTLRCSPRSGDLSVYWYQQSLDQGLQFLIQYYNGEERAKGNILERFSAQQFPDLHSELNLSSLELGDSALYFCASSSPGAQSSYNEQFFGPGTRLTVL.

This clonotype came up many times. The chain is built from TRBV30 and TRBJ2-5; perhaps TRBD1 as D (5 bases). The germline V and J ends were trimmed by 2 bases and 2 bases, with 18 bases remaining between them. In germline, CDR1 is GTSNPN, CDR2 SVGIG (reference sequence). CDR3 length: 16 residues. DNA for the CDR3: TGTGCCTGGAGTCCTTTCGGTAGGGGCGGTCAAGAGACCCAGTACTTC. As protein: CAWSPFGRGGQETQYF. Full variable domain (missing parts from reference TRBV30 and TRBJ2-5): SQTIHQWPATLVQPVGSPLSLECTVEGTSNPNLYWYRQAAGRGLQLLFYSVGIGQISSEVPQNLSASRPQDRQFILSSKKLLLSDSGFYLCAWSPFGRGGQETQYFGPGTRLLVL.

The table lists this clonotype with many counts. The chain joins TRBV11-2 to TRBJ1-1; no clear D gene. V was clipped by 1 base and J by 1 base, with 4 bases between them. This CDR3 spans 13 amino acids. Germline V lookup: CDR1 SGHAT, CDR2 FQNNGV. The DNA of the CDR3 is TGTGCCAGCAGCTTAGTGGAGAACACTGAAGCTTTCTTT. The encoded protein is CASSLVENTEAFF.